This T cell receptor (beta chain) came from a study of blood T cell repertoires in COVID-19. With regard to this clone: Other DNA variants within this sample encode the same CDR3.

Under the authors' procedure: Using reference gene primer amplification, nucleated cell counts were estimated. Only in-frame clones appear in the TCRdb table, and some are missing; sequencing was by immunoSEQ multiplex PCR. V, J and clone size were drawn from that table, and D and trimming were deduced from the DNA. The profile covers around 100,000 clones, with 87% appearing a single time and about 6.9% taken by the ten largest. Per the germline V gene, CDR1 is DFQATT and CDR2 is SNEGSKA (reference sequence). CDR3 length equals 11 residues. The germline V and J ends were trimmed by 6 bases and 10 bases, with 15 bases remaining between them.

V gene TRBV20-1 combines with J gene TRBJ1-1; D uncertain. The sequence derives from a man aged 25 to 40 in a cohort sampled during active COVID-19. Sequences were obtained from peripheral blood. The CDR3 loop reads CSASRGGRAFF. In DNA, the CDR3 is TGCAGTGCCAGTCGGGGAGGGCGAGCTTTCTTT.